This section outlines one T cell receptor beta chain sequence together with its context. This clonotype was detected many times. What this receptor recognizes is not known. No per-base quality is available; no much larger clone lies one base away. Taken from the germline V gene (reference sequence), the CDR1 and CDR2 loops are SGHAT and FQDESV. Spanning cysteine to phenylalanine, the CDR3 consists of 14 amino acids. CDR3 DNA is the only sequence kept; it has 42 bases, read in frame from the first base. The V end loses 4 bases and the J end loses 7 bases, and a stretch of 13 bases separates them. This sample is drawn from a study of T cells after yellow fever vaccination (dated by TCRdb to about 2019). General notes on the study: Libraries from fractions with low cell numbers were prepared with the SMART-Seq v4 Ultra Low Input RNA kit. To follow T-cell clones before and after both primary and booster YFV17D yellow fever vaccination, bulk TCR alpha and beta repertoires underwent longitudinal sequencing. The cohort comprised two healthy male donors, one aged 18 to 29 and one aged 30 to 39 years. Blood was drawn at multiple timepoints before and after primary and secondary immunization, with bulk PBMC replicates and cell subsets isolated. The study at large found these results: Because the study included only a couple of donors, the extent to which the findings can be generalized is limited. A small fraction of clonotypes showed up in both the CD4 and CD8 compartments, probably as a result of convergent recombination. Compared with the primary T-cell response, the secondary T-cell response was weaker but faster, peaking on day 5 rather than day 15. Computational filtering was required because FACS-sorted repertoires could contain abundant contaminating clonotypes from the bulk population. Most clones expanded after primary vaccination (approximately 95% of CD4 and approximately 90% of CD8) were re-detected after the booster, suggesting that broad memory maintenance occurred.

The treatment or condition label here, explained by the study, means: live attenuated yellow fever vaccine strain. PBMCs were isolated from peripheral blood using a standard Ficoll-Paque protocol. CD4 and CD8 T-cell fractions were isolated with Dynabeads CD4 and CD8 positive selection kits. TriZol was used to extract RNA from bulk PBMCs, CD4 and CD8 fractions, and dextramer-positive and dextramer-negative fractions. TCR cDNA was made using 5'RACE template switching, a step that added a universal primer site and unique molecular identifiers. Priming for cDNA synthesis came from both the TCR alpha and TCR beta constant segments. Library amplification used two PCR steps, and the second PCR step added sample barcodes and sequencing adapters. Sequencing of libraries was done on Illumina HiSeq 2500 (2x100 bp) or NovaSeq (2x150 bp). Regarding the original processing steps: MIGEC handled demultiplexing of reads and collapsing into UMI consensus sequences, while MiXCR performed V(D)J alignment. Vaccine-responding clonotypes were identified with edgeR using replicate PBMC samples, with FDR below 0.01 and a log2 fold change above 5 up to day 15 being required. Bulk clonotypes were assigned CD4 or CD8 identity according to which sequenced CD4 or CD8 repertoire held them at higher abundance. TCRdb took the public reads, trimmed them with fastp at Q25, ran MiXCR for clone calling and kept in-frame beta chains. Rows are combined by CDR3 protein, so each entry shows the most common genes and DNA. Clone size and V and J calls follow TCRdb, not the original study. For this sample there are around 100,000 distinct CDR3 sequences; 8.4% appear just once. The top ten clonotypes cover around 25% of the sample.

The rearrangement joined TRBV11-1 to TRBJ1-4; confidence is insufficient to name the D gene. The sequencing used CD8+ T cells sorted from PBMCs, collected 45 days after the yellow fever booster vaccination. The TCR comes from a man aged 25-40 years who received the YFV17D yellow fever vaccine. The CDR3 here reads CASSSRRASEKLFF. The DNA sequence is TGTGCCAGCAGCTCACGGCGTGCGTCTGAAAAACTGTTTTTT.